One and the same sample provided the 12 T cell receptor beta chains below, sequenced in a study of blood T cells in healthy people across ages. PCR was performed a second time for roughly 7 to 12 cycles using a sample-barcoded 5' primer and a J-beta primer mix. TCRdb itself ran the 5' RACE reads through MiXCR, one entry per CDR3 protein. The sample shows 580,000 or so distinct CDR3 sequences, around half of them seen only once. The specimen sequenced was blood. The receptors come from a man at least 80 years old in good health.

This clonotype was counted many times. The rearrangement uses TRBV7-9 and TRBJ2-7, with D possibly called TRBD1 or TRBD2 (5 bases each). V was pared by 1 base and J by 6 bases, with 10 bases between. The CDR3 is 13 residues long. Germline CDR1 SEHNR, CDR2 FQNEAQ (reference sequence). The CDR3 here is CASSLESGTEQYF. The CDR3 DNA is TGTGCCAGCAGCTTAGAATCAGGGACCGAGCAGTACTTC.

There are many counts of this clonotype. The chain links TRBV27 to TRBJ1-2; TRBD1 is a possible D gene (6 bases). This CDR3 has 16 amino acids. V shed 0 bases and J shed 3 bases, with 14 bases lying between them. Germline V gene lookup returns CDR1 MNHEY and CDR2 SMNVEV (reference sequence). The CDR3 DNA reads TGTGCCAGCAGTTTATCGTCACAGGGCGGGTACTATGGCTACACCTTC. It yields the protein CASSLSSQGGYYGYTF.

This clonotype was seen more than once but under ten times. The rearrangement uses TRBV29-1 and TRBJ1-2; perhaps TRBD1 as D (5 bases). Germline V gene lookup returns CDR1 SQVTM and CDR2 ANQGSEA. Trimming stripped 1 base from V and 5 bases from J, with 14 bases between. The CDR3 covers 14 residues. The CDR3 DNA is TGCAGCGTTGAAGCTCAGGGCAATGGGTATGGCTACACCTTC. This translates into CSVEAQGNGYGYTF. Together with reference TRBV29-1 and TRBJ1-2, the CDR3 gives the full variable domain: SAVISQKPSRDICQRGTSLTIQCQVDSQVTMMFWYRQQPGQSLTLIATANQGSEATYESGFVIDKFPISRPNLTFSTLTVSNMSPEDSSIYLCSVEAQGNGYGYTFGSGTRLTVV.

The V and J genes are TRBV6-2 or TRBV6-3 and TRBJ1-1; 9 bases are shared with TRBD1. V was pared by 2 bases and J by 2 bases, with 0 bases of the junction left unmatched. Germline loops: CDR1 MNHEY, CDR2 SVGEGT. The CDR3 loop spans 14 amino acids. The CDR3 spells CASSYTGGNTEAFF. The CDR3 nucleotides are TGTGCCAGCAGTTACACAGGGGGCAACACTGAAGCTTTCTTT.

The chain links TRBV6-5 to TRBJ1-3, with a weak D call TRBD1 (5 bases). From germline, CDR1 is MNHEY and CDR2 SVGAGI. Trimming left V 5 bases short and J 3 bases short, with 11 bases between. This CDR3 has 14 residues. Here the CDR3 DNA reads TGTGCCAGCAGTCAAGCAGGGTTTGGAAACACCATATATTTT. Its protein is CASSQAGFGNTIYF.

The V call is TRBV6-2 or TRBV6-3, the J call TRBJ2-3, with TRBD2 matching over 11 bases. The ends lost 6 bases at V and 4 bases at J; junction bases unmatched: 6. The CDR3 contains 15 residues. The V gene's germline CDR1 is MNHEY and CDR2 SVGEGT. The CDR3 protein is CASSRTSGLSDTQYF. The CDR3 bases are TGTGCCAGCAGCAGGACTAGCGGGCTTTCAGATACGCAGTATTTT.

This rearrangement joins TRBV5-1 to TRBJ2-3, with D unclear. V dropped 2 bases and J dropped 6 bases, with 7 bases sitting between them. The V gene's germline CDR1 is SGHRS and CDR2 YFSETQ. The CDR3 contains 12 residues. Here the CDR3 reads CASSFNEDTQYF. CDR3 bases: TGCGCCAGCAGCTTCAACGAGGATACGCAGTATTTT.

This chain joins TRBV2 and TRBJ2-5, with D perhaps TRBD1 (6 bases). The CDR3 covers 14 residues. CDR1 SNHLY and CDR2 FYNNEI come from the germline V gene. Between the trimmed V and J ends, which lost 4 bases and 2 bases, there was a span of 11 bases. In nucleotides, the CDR3 is TGTGCCAGCAGTGCTGGCAGGGGACAAGAGACCCAGTACTTC. Its translation is CASSAGRGQETQYF. Looking up the rest from reference TRBV2 and TRBJ2-5 gives the full variable domain: EPEVTQTPSHQVTQMGQEVILRCVPISNHLYFYWYRQILGQKVEFLVSFYNNEISEKSEIFDDQFSVERPDGSNFTLKIRSTKLEDSAMYFCASSAGRGQETQYFGPGTRLLVL.

This clonotype was recorded a few times. This chain uses TRBV29-1 with TRBJ2-7; 14 bases agree with TRBD2. V lost 6 bases, J lost 5 bases, and 12 bases stayed unmatched. This CDR3 is 16 amino acids long. Germline V gene data show CDR1 as SQVTM and CDR2 as ANQGSEA. CDR3: CSVAGTSGSNPNEQYF. The DNA of the CDR3 is TGCAGCGTCGCCGGGACTAGCGGGAGTAACCCCAACGAGCAGTACTTC.

This clonotype was counted only a few times. The genes are TRBV5-1 and TRBJ2-5; D possibly corresponds to TRBD2 (6 bases). The CDR3 has 15 residues. Germline CDR1 SGHRS, CDR2 YFSETQ. V dropped 0 bases and J dropped 2 bases, with 11 bases sitting between them. Here the CDR3 DNA reads TGCGCCAGCAGCTTGGTTGGGGGGTCTCAAGAGACCCAGTACTTC. It codes for CASSLVGGSQETQYF.

The chain links TRBV19 to TRBJ1-5; 12 bases are shared with TRBD1. The V segment lost 6 bases and the J segment 5 bases; nucleotides outside the gene matches: 11. Looked up from germline, CDR1 is LNHDA and CDR2 is SQIVND (reference sequence). This CDR3 contains 17 residues. In DNA form, the CDR3 reads TGTGCCAGTAGCGAAACCACCGGGACAGGGGGCCATCAGCCCCAGCATTTT. This gives the protein CASSETTGTGGHQPQHF.

V and J are TRBV5-1 and TRBJ2-3, with unresolved D. The CDR3 loop spans 15 amino acids. CDR1 and CDR2 from the germline V gene are SGHRS and YFSETQ. Trimming cost V 0 bases and J 2 bases, with 10 bases left between them. The CDR3 nucleotides read TGCGCCAGCAGCTTGGACGCGCCCAACACAGATACGCAGTATTTT. Protein product: CASSLDAPNTDTQYF.